What follows are 14 T cell receptor beta chains derived from one specimen sequenced in a study of blood T cell repertoires in COVID-19. Sequenced by immunoSEQ multiplex PCR; TCRdb stores in-frame clones only, minus some. Here the sample spans 270,000 or so clones, around nine tenths being singletons. Sequencing was performed on peripheral blood. These receptor sequences come from a man aged 35 to 55 with active or convalescent COVID-19.

The table lists this clone with a few counts. The rearrangement links TRBV4-1 to TRBJ2-7, with 8 bases matching TRBD1. With V trimmed by 4 bases and J by 2 bases, 4 bases remained unmatched. Germline V lookup: CDR1 MGHRA, CDR2 YSYEKL. There are 14 residues in the CDR3. This CDR3 is CASSLGQGPYEQYF. The CDR3 bases are TGCGCCAGCAGCCTAGGACAGGGACCCTACGAGCAGTACTTC.

This clone appeared a few times. The chain couples TRBV5-1 to TRBJ2-2, with 11 bases lining up with TRBD1. From germline, CDR1 is SGHRS and CDR2 YFSETQ. The junction had 10 bases not matched to a gene; V was cut back by 1 base and J by 8 bases. The CDR3 runs 17 residues. The chain's CDR3 is CASSLFPGQGEVGELFF. Here the CDR3 DNA reads TGCGCCAGCAGCTTGTTTCCGGGACAGGGGGAAGTTGGGGAGCTGTTTTTT. The whole variable domain, remainder taken from reference TRBV5-1 and TRBJ2-2, is KAGVTQTPRYLIKTRGQQVTLSCSPISGHRSVSWYQQTPGQGLQFLFEYFSETQRNKGNFPGRFSGRQFSNSRSEMNVSTLELGDSALYLCASSLFPGQGEVGELFFGEGSRLTVL.

The chain recombines TRBV12-3 or TRBV12-4 with TRBJ2-5; D is possibly TRBD2 (5 bases). The CDR3 has 13 amino acids. The ends were cut back, 0 bases at V and 7 bases at J, with 9 bases in the middle. The CDR3 loop is CASSLAPRGTQYF. CDR3 bases: TGTGCCAGCAGTTTAGCTCCTCGGGGGACCCAGTACTTC.

The rearrangement uses TRBV29-1 and TRBJ1-2, with TRBD1 matching 7 bases. Trimming removed 0 bases from V and 0 bases from J; junction bases left unmatched: 4. The CDR3 runs to 15 residues. The germline gives CDR1 SQVTM, CDR2 ANQGSEA. The CDR3 region is CSVEETGIPNYGYTF. The CDR3 region has the DNA TGCAGCGTTGAAGAGACAGGGATACCTAACTATGGCTACACCTTC.

The chain recombines TRBV2 with TRBJ1-3; possibly TRBD1 for D (5 bases). The CDR3 has 12 amino acids. CDR1 SNHLY and CDR2 FYNNEI come from the germline V gene. The V gene lost 5 bases and the J gene lost 8 bases, with 10 bases spanning the gap. CDR3 loop: CASSIRADTIYF. The DNA of the CDR3 is TGTGCCAGCAGTATCAGGGCAGACACCATATATTTT.

The chain has TRBV19 and TRBJ2-1; TRBD2 is a possible D gene (5 bases). Trimming pared 5 bases from V and 5 bases from J, leaving 10 bases between. The CDR3 totals 13 residues. From germline, CDR1 is LNHDA and CDR2 SQIVND (reference sequence). The CDR3 loop is CASSPGVNNEQFF. CDR3 sequence (DNA): TGTGCCAGTAGTCCCGGGGTTAACAATGAGCAGTTCTTC.

This chain connects TRBV9 to TRBJ1-1; unclear D gene. Germline CDR1 reads SGDLS; CDR2 reads YYNGEE. With 1 base removed from V and 4 bases from J, the gap between germline ends came to 11 bases. The CDR3 consists of 14 residues. The CDR3 sequence: CASSVSGEVTEAFF. The CDR3 bases are TGTGCCAGCAGCGTATCCGGGGAGGTCACTGAAGCTTTCTTT.

The V call is TRBV7-9, the J call TRBJ1-4; perhaps TRBD1 as D (5 bases). CDR3 length equals 15 residues. Germline assignment: CDR1 SEHNR and CDR2 FQNEAQ (reference sequence). V was trimmed by 3 bases and J by 8 bases, leaving 16 bases between them. CDR3 protein: CASSLERGRIEKLFF. DNA for the CDR3: TGTGCCAGCAGCTTGGAACGGGGGAGAATCGAAAAACTGTTTTTT.

This clone was counted a single time. The gene calls are TRBV3-1 (or the pseudogene TRBV3-2) and TRBJ1-5; no clear D. CDR3 length equals 14 residues. Deletions cut 0 bases from V and 1 base from J, with 4 bases between. Germline V CDR1 and CDR2: LGHDT, YNNKEL (reference sequence). The CDR3 DNA follows: TGTGCCAGCAGCCAAGATCTAAGCAATCAGCCCCAGCATTTT. Translation: CASSQDLSNQPQHF.

The J gene is TRBJ2-1, the V gene TRBV2, with 7 bases lining up with TRBD2. Per the germline V gene, CDR1 is SNHLY and CDR2 is FYNNEI. J was trimmed by 10 bases and V by 8 bases; bases with no gene match: 11. There are 13 residues in the CDR3. CDR3 DNA sequence: TGTGCCAGCGGCTCCAACGGGAGGAAAGAGCAGTTCTTC. Amino acids: CASGSNGRKEQFF. The full variable domain, rest sourced from reference TRBV2 and TRBJ2-1, is EPEVTQTPSHQVTQMGQEVILRCVPISNHLYFYWYRQILGQKVEFLVSFYNNEISEKSEIFDDQFSVERPDGSNFTLKIRSTKLEDSAMYFCASGSNGRKEQFFGPGTRLTVL.

This sequence joins TRBV5-6 and TRBJ2-1; 11 bases map to TRBD2. After removal of 2 bases from V and 2 bases from J, the junction contained 3 bases not matched to a gene. This CDR3 comprises 16 residues. From germline, CDR1 is SGHDT and CDR2 YYEEEE. This chain's CDR3 is CASSLLGLAAYNEQFF. DNA for the CDR3: TGTGCCAGCAGCTTACTGGGACTAGCGGCCTACAATGAGCAGTTCTTC.

V is TRBV5-1 and J is TRBJ1-4, with 11 nucleotides matching TRBD1. The CDR3 has 16 residues. Germline V lookup: CDR1 SGHRS, CDR2 YFSETQ. V lost 0 bases, J lost 4 bases, and 2 bases stayed unmatched. For the CDR3, the DNA is TGCGCCAGCAGCTTGGCCGGGACAGGGGGTAATGAAAAACTGTTTTTT. It translates to CASSLAGTGGNEKLFF.

The chain joins TRBV6-5 to TRBJ1-1, with D hard to call. This CDR3 contains 15 residues. V shed 11 bases and J shed 5 bases, with 24 bases lying between them. Germline V gives CDR1 MNHEY, CDR2 SVGAGI. In DNA form, the CDR3 reads TGTGCCGCCGGGGATCCGACCTATTTTGGGACTGAAGCTTTCTTT. It is translated as CAAGDPTYFGTEAFF.

This clone was detected once. The chain links TRBV24-1 to TRBJ2-7, with 12 bases lining up with TRBD2. Unmatched junction bases numbered 7, after V lost 5 bases and J lost 3 bases. Germline assignment: CDR1 KGHDR and CDR2 SFDVKD. The CDR3 consists of 16 residues. The DNA for the CDR3 is TGTGCCACCAGTGCCATGACTAGCGGGAGTTACTACGAGCAGTACTTC. Protein: CATSAMTSGSYYEQYF.